This TCR beta chain was identified in a study of blood T cell repertoires in COVID-19. CDR3 length equals 12 residues. Between the trimmed V and J ends, which lost 6 bases and 8 bases, there was a span of 13 bases. Per germline, CDR1 MDHEN and CDR2 SYDVKM. The protocol was immunoSEQ multiplex PCR, while the TCRdb copy is restricted to in-frame clones and leaves out a portion. The table has around 220,000 clones, 75% to 95% seen once. The chain joins TRBV28 to TRBJ1-2; D might be TRBD1 (6 bases). The source material was PBMCs or T cells enriched from blood (not recorded which). The clonotype comes from a woman in her late teens or twenties who had recovered from COVID-19. The CDR3, as DNA: TGTGCCAGCAGCCAACAGGGCCAAGGCTACACCTTC. Its translation: CASSQQGQGYTF.